Given below is one TCR beta chain in context. The entry originates in a study of blood T cell repertoires in COVID-19. Assay: immunoSEQ multiplex PCR; the TCRdb copy retains only in-frame clones and omits some. The table includes approximately 85,000 clones, 85% to 95% detected once. Sequencing used peripheral blood. The TCR originated in a woman aged 60-75 years with active COVID-19.

The CDR3 loop is CASSLVVGTSSYEQYF. CDR3 coding DNA: TGTGCCAGCAGCTTAGTAGTAGGGACTAGCTCCTACGAGCAGTACTTC. This chain links TRBV7-9 with TRBJ2-7; 8 positions match TRBD2. The germline V gene encodes CDR1 SEHNR and CDR2 FQNEAQ (reference sequence). This CDR3 is built from 16 residues. V trimming: 1 base; J trimming: 0 bases; junction bases outside the gene matches: 5.